One and the same sample provided the 25 T cell receptor beta chains below, sequenced in a study of T cell repertoires in aging, cancer and after chemotherapy (dated by TCRdb to about 2019). This sample was sequenced with an Illumina MiSeq. Rearranged TRB sequences spanning V, D and J segments were amplified by multiplex touch-down PCR using a mixed TRB-A/B primer pool. TCRdb trimmed public reads at Q25 via fastp, called clones via MiXCR and kept in-frame beta chains. Each CDR3 protein appears once, grouped with its most common genes and DNA. In this sample the table shows fewer than 4,000 distinct CDR3 sequences, about 35% of which occur a single time. Approximately 48% of the sample rests with the top ten. TCR beta rearrangements were amplified from genomic DNA extracted from peripheral blood rather than from sorted cells or RNA. The sample consisted of blood. These receptors were obtained from a human donor in good health.

The CDR3 sequence is CASSPAGWNTGELFF. CDR3 nucleotides: TGTGCCAGCAGTCCAGCGGGGTGGAACACCGGGGAGCTGTTTTTT. The J gene is TRBJ2-2, the V gene TRBV11-1; TRBD2 matches 7 bases. J lost 1 base, V lost 6 bases, and 5 bases had no gene match. CDR3 length: 15 residues. From germline, CDR1 is SGHAT and CDR2 FQDESV (reference sequence).

The CDR3 DNA follows: TGTGCAAGGACAGGGGCTGGGGAGAGCAATCAGCCCCAGCATTTT. Its protein is CARTGAGESNQPQHF. The chain recombines TRBV19 with TRBJ1-5, with 9 bases aligning to TRBD1. The CDR3 is made up of 15 amino acids. The germline CDR1 and CDR2 sequences are LNHDA and SQIVND (reference sequence).

This clonotype was picked up a small number of times. The chain combines TRBV19 with TRBJ1-2; no definite D call. This CDR3 spans 14 amino acids. V was shortened by 7 bases and J by 8 bases, with 20 bases between the two germline ends. Germline CDR1 reads LNHDA; CDR2 reads SQIVND (reference sequence). The CDR3 DNA is TGTGCCAGTACTACCACCCCCCCCTTTCCCGGCTACACCTTC. Translation gives CASTTTPPFPGYTF.

This clonotype was counted only a few times. V usage is TRBV5-6 and J usage is TRBJ2-2; D remains ambiguous. With 2 bases removed from V and 3 bases from J, the gap between germline ends came to 8 bases. Germline assignment: CDR1 SGHDT and CDR2 YYEEEE. This CDR3 spans 14 amino acids. This CDR3 reads CASSFRPYTGELFF. The CDR3 bases are TGTGCCAGCAGCTTTCGACCCTACACCGGGGAGCTGTTTTTT.

This sequence joins TRBV6-6 and TRBJ2-1, with 14 bases matching TRBD2. Germline V gene lookup returns CDR1 MNHNY and CDR2 SVGAGI (reference sequence). The CDR3 totals 15 residues. Trimming at V came to 3 bases and at J to 9 bases, leaving 4 bases not matched to a gene. The CDR3 DNA reads TGTGCCAGCAGTTATGGGACTAGCGGGGGTGGTGAGCAGTTCTTC. Translated: CASSYGTSGGGEQFF.

The chain employs TRBV6-5 and TRBJ1-2; 11 bases align to TRBD1. With 6 bases clipped from V and 7 bases from J, the junction kept 7 bases outside the gene matches. Germline V CDR1 and CDR2: MNHEY, SVGAGI. The CDR3 contains 14 residues. Here the CDR3 reads CASRGTGGKGGYTF. CDR3 in DNA: TGTGCCAGCAGAGGGACAGGGGGGAAGGGTGGCTACACCTTC.

In its sample, this clonotype was seen once. The J gene is TRBJ1-5, the V gene TRBV20-1; D possibly corresponds to TRBD1 (5 bases). V lost 1 base and J 0 bases, leaving 10 bases between the germline ends. CDR3 size: 15 residues. Germline CDR1 and CDR2: DFQATT and SNEGSKA (reference sequence). The CDR3: CSARGDAFSNQPQHF. CDR3 coding DNA: TGCAGTGCTAGAGGGGACGCCTTTAGCAATCAGCCCCAGCATTTT.

V is TRBV20-1 and J is TRBJ2-2; 9 bases line up with TRBD2. The CDR3 runs to 15 residues. Germline CDR1 and CDR2: DFQATT and SNEGSKA (reference sequence). Trimming removed 5 bases from V and 7 bases from J; junction bases left unmatched: 11. The CDR3 reads CSARLAGAEGGELFF. The CDR3 coding sequence is TGCAGTGCTCGCTTAGCGGGGGCGGAAGGCGGGGAGCTGTTTTTT.

This clonotype showed up just a few times. This chain uses TRBV15 with TRBJ1-2, with D unclear. The V end lost 4 bases, the J end lost 7 bases, and 16 bases lay between the germline ends. This CDR3 spans 14 amino acids. The germline V gene has CDR1 LNHNV and CDR2 YYDKDF (reference sequence). CDR3 in amino acids: CATSTRLTGAGYTF. The CDR3 DNA follows: TGTGCCACCAGCACCCGCTTGACCGGAGCTGGCTACACCTTC.

The J gene is TRBJ2-5, the V gene TRBV20-1; D tentatively fits TRBD1 or TRBD2 (5 bases each). V lost 5 bases to trimming and J lost 0 bases, with 10 bases between them. This CDR3 has 13 amino acids. Germline lookup yields CDR1 DFQATT and CDR2 SNEGSKA (reference sequence). The DNA for the CDR3 is TGCAGTGCTTGGGACGGATACCAAGAGACCCAGTACTTC. This translates into CSAWDGYQETQYF.

As regards this clonotype: This may come from a read error, since a much larger clone is one base off. J is TRBJ2-6 and V is TRBV15; 7 nucleotides agree with TRBD1. The CDR3 contains 15 residues. The germline CDR1 and CDR2 sequences are LNHNV and YYDKDF (reference sequence). The CDR3 DNA reads TGTGCCACCAGCAGAGCAGGGAAGGGGGCCAACGTCCCGACTTTC. Encoded protein: CATSRAGKGANVPTF.

A few counts support this clonotype. The chain carries TRBV19 and TRBJ1-2, with a weak D call TRBD1 (5 bases). The CDR3 consists of 15 residues. Trimming cost V 1 base and J 4 bases, with 13 bases left between them. The germline gives CDR1 LNHDA, CDR2 SQIVND (reference sequence). The CDR3 DNA reads as TGTGCCAGTAGTATAGGGCCTGGGGGTGTCTATGGCTACACCTTC. It is translated as CASSIGPGGVYGYTF. The full variable domain, rest sourced from reference TRBV19 and TRBJ1-2, is DGGITQSPKYLFRKEGQNVTLSCEQNLNHDAMYWYRQDPGQGLRLIYYSQIVNDFQKGDIAEGYSVSREKKESFPLTVTSAQKNPTAFYLCASSIGPGGVYGYTFGSGTRLTVV.

The V and J genes are TRBV19 and TRBJ1-5; TRBD1 aligns across 10 bases. The ends lost 6 bases at V and 2 bases at J; junction bases unmatched: 7. Germline CDR1 and CDR2: LNHDA and SQIVND (reference sequence). The CDR3 runs to 16 residues. In DNA form, the CDR3 reads TGTGCCAGTAGCGACAGGGGGCAAGGGGGCAATCAGCCCCAGCATTTT. This codes for CASSDRGQGGNQPQHF.

The chain joins TRBV6-1 to TRBJ1-2; D uncertain. Germline CDR1 is MNHNS and CDR2 is SASEGT. The length of the CDR3 is 15 residues. The V and J ends lost 5 bases and 0 bases respectively, with 13 bases between them. The CDR3 coding sequence is TGTGCCAGCAGTTACTCTGGGAGAACTAACTATGGCTACACCTTC. It translates to CASSYSGRTNYGYTF.

The gene calls are TRBV19 and TRBJ1-2; D perhaps matches TRBD1 (6 bases). V lost 5 bases to trimming and J lost 4 bases, with 11 bases between them. CDR1 is LNHDA and CDR2 is SQIVND in the germline V gene (reference sequence). This CDR3 contains 13 residues. CDR3 sequence (DNA): TGTGCCAGTAGTTGGGGCAGGGGCTATGGCTACACCTTC. Protein sequence: CASSWGRGYGYTF.

The CDR3 DNA follows: TGTGCCATCAGTGAATCGGACAGAGCTTACGAGCAGTACTTC. This sequence encodes CAISESDRAYEQYF. This sequence joins TRBV10-3 and TRBJ2-7; D possibly corresponds to TRBD1 (6 bases). CDR3 length: 14 amino acids. The germline CDR1 and CDR2 sequences are ENHRY and SYGVKD. V shed 3 bases and J shed 4 bases, with 13 bases lying between them.

The chain combines TRBV6-6 with TRBJ1-2, with D possibly matching TRBD1 (6 bases). Germline lookup yields CDR1 MNHNY and CDR2 SVGAGI (reference sequence). Trimming stripped 10 bases from V and 0 bases from J, with 15 bases between. This CDR3 has 14 amino acids. CDR3: CAIRGGPPNYGYTF. CDR3 in DNA: TGTGCCATAAGAGGGGGGCCCCCTAACTATGGCTACACCTTC.

V gene TRBV19 combines with J gene TRBJ1-6, with 9 positions matching TRBD1. CDR1 and CDR2 (germline): LNHDA, SQIVND (reference sequence). This CDR3 is 14 amino acids long. Trimming removed 7 bases from V and 7 bases from J; junction bases left unmatched: 5. The CDR3 here is CASNPGQGNSPLHF. The DNA for the CDR3 is TGTGCCAGTAACCCCGGACAGGGGAATTCACCCCTCCACTTT.

V is TRBV30 and J is TRBJ1-5, with a weak D call TRBD1 (6 bases). V was pared by 2 bases and J by 7 bases, with 12 bases between. From germline, CDR1 is GTSNPN and CDR2 SVGIG (reference sequence). The CDR3 extends over 13 amino acids. In DNA, the CDR3 is TGTGCCTGGAGTTCACAGGGCCCCCAGCCCCAGCATTTT. Protein product: CAWSSQGPQPQHF.

This clonotype was found a few times. The chain has TRBV15 and TRBJ1-4; weak D call: TRBD1 (5 bases). The CDR3 runs to 17 residues. V shed 0 bases and J shed 1 base, with 12 bases lying between them. Germline CDR1 reads LNHNV; CDR2 reads YYDKDF (reference sequence). The CDR3 nucleotides read TGTGCCACCAGCAGAGATGAAGGCAGGGTAACTAATGAAAAACTGTTTTTT. Amino acid sequence: CATSRDEGRVTNEKLFF.

This clonotype occurred a few times. The chain joins TRBV30 to TRBJ1-2; tentatively, D is TRBD1 (5 bases). The V end lost 3 bases, the J end lost 7 bases, and 15 bases lay between the germline ends. The CDR3 contains 13 residues. Germline assignment: CDR1 GTSNPN and CDR2 SVGIG (reference sequence). The CDR3 loop is CAWSQRGDAGYTF. CDR3 nucleotide sequence: TGTGCCTGGAGCCAACGGGGGGATGCTGGCTACACCTTC.

V and J are TRBV7-9 and TRBJ2-1, with 8 bases fitting TRBD2. The length of the CDR3 is 15 residues. The germline CDR1 and CDR2 sequences are SEHNR and FQNEAQ (reference sequence). The V segment lost 5 bases and the J segment 3 bases; nucleotides outside the gene matches: 6. In DNA, the CDR3 is TGTGCCAGCAGCACCCGGGGGGGAATCTACAATGAGCAGTTCTTC. Translating it yields CASSTRGGIYNEQFF. Full variable domain (missing parts from reference TRBV7-9 and TRBJ2-1): DTGVSQNPRHKITKRGQNVTFRCDPISEHNRLYWYRQTLGQGPEFLTYFQNEAQLEKSRLLSDRFSAERPKGSFSTLEIQRTEQGDSAMYLCASSTRGGIYNEQFFGPGTRLTVL.

About this clonotype itself: One base away lies a much larger clone, so this may be a sequencing read error. The chain combines TRBV29-1 with TRBJ1-2, with unresolved D. Germline-derived CDR1 and CDR2 are SQVTM and ANQGSEA. V was clipped by 6 bases and J by 2 bases, with 13 bases between them. CDR3 length equals 13 residues. The CDR3 region is CSVFKVTNYGYTF. CDR3 DNA: TGCAGCGTGTTTAAGGTTACCAACTATGGCTACACCTTC.

Only a few counts were recorded for this clonotype. The rearrangement uses TRBV27 and TRBJ1-4, with D perhaps TRBD1 (6 bases). V was cut by 5 bases and J by 8 bases, with 18 bases left in between. Germline CDR1 and CDR2: MNHEY and SMNVEV (reference sequence). This CDR3 has 15 residues. The CDR3 loop reads CASSPWGGAEEKLFF. In DNA, the CDR3 is TGTGCCAGCAGTCCATGGGGGGGCGCGGAGGAAAAACTGTTTTTT.

The J gene is TRBJ2-3, the V gene TRBV27; 8 bases are a match to TRBD2. V was pared by 3 bases and J by 8 bases, with 4 bases of the junction left unmatched. Looked up from germline, CDR1 is MNHEY and CDR2 is SMNVEV (reference sequence). The CDR3 runs to 13 residues. CDR3 in amino acids: CASSFRGGGTQYF. CDR3 in DNA: TGTGCCAGCAGTTTCCGGGGGGGGGGTACGCAGTATTTT.